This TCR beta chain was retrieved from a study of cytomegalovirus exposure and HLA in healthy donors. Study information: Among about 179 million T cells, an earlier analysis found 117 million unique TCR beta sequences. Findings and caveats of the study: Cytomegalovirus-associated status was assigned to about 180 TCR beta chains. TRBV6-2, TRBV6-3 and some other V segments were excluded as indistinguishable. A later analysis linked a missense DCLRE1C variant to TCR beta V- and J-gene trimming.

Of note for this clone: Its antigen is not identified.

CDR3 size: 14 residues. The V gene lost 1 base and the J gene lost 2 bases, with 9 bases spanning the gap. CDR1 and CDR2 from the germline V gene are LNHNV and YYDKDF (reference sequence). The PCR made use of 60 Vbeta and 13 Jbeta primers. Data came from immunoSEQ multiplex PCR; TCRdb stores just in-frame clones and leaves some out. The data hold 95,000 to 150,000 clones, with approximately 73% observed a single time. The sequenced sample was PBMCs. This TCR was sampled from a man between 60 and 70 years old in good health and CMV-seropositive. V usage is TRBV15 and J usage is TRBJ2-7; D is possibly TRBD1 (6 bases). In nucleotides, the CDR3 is TGTGCCACCAGCAGAGGGACAGCCCCCTACGAGCAGTACTTC. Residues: CATSRGTAPYEQYF. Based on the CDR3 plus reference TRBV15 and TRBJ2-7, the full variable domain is DAMVIQNPRYQVTQFGKPVTLSCSQTLNHNVMYWYQQKSSQAPKLLFHYYDKDFNNEADTPDNFQSRRPNTSFCFLDIRSPGLGDTAMYLCATSRGTAPYEQYFGPGTRLTVT.